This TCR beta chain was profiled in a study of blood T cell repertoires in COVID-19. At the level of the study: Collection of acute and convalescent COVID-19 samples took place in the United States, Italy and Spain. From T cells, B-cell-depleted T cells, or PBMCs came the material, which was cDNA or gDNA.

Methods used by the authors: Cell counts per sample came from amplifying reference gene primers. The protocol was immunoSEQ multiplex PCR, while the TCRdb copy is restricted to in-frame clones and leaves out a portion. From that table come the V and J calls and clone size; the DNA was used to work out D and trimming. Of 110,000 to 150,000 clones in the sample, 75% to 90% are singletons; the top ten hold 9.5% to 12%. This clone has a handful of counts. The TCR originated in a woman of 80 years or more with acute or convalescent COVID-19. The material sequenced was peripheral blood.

CDR3 amino acids: CASRTQAARNGYTF. As DNA, the CDR3 is TGTGCCAGTAGAACACAGGCTGCCAGGAATGGCTACACCTTC. The rearrangement uses TRBV19 and TRBJ1-2; maybe TRBD1 (5 bases). Trimming shortened V by 6 bases and J by 6 bases, and 17 bases separated the two germline ends. The CDR3 is 14 amino acids. The V gene's germline CDR1 is LNHDA and CDR2 SQIVND (reference sequence). Using reference TRBV19 and TRBJ1-2 for the parts outside the CDR3, the full variable domain is DGGITQSPKYLFRKEGQNVTLSCEQNLNHDAMYWYRQDPGQGLRLIYYSQIVNDFQKGDIAEGYSVSREKKESFPLTVTSAQKNPTAFYLCASRTQAARNGYTFGSGTRLTVV.